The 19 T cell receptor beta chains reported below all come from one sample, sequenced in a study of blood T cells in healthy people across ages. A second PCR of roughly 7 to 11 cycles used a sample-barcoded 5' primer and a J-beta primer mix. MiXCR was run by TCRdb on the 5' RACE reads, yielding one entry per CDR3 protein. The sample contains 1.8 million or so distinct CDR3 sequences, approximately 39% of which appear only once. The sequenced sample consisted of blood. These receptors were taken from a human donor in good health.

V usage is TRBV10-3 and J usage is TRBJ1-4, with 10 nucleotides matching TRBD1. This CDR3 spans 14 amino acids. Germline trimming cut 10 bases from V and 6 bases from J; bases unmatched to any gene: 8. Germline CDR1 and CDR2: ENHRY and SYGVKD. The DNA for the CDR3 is TGTGCCACCCAATCCGGGACAGGGGATGAAAAACTGTTTTTT. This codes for CATQSGTGDEKLFF.

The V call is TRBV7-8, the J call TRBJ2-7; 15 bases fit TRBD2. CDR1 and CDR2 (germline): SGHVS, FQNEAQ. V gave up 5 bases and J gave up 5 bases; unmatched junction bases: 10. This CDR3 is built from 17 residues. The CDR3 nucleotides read TGTGCCAGCAGCCCGGGACTAGCGGGGGGCCGTGTAGACGAGCAGTACTTC. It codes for CASSPGLAGGRVDEQYF.

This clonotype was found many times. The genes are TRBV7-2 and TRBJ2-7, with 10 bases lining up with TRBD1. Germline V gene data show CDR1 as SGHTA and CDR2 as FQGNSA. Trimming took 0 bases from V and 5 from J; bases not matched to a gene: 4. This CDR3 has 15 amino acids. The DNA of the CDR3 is TGTGCCAGCAGCTTAGCTCGAGGGACAGGGGACGAGCAGTACTTC. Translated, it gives CASSLARGTGDEQYF.

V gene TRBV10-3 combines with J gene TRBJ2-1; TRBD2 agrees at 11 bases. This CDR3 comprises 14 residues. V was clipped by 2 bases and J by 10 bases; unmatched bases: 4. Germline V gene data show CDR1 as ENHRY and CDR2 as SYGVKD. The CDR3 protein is CAISESSGGAEQFF. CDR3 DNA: TGTGCCATCAGTGAGAGTAGCGGGGGGGCCGAGCAGTTCTTC.

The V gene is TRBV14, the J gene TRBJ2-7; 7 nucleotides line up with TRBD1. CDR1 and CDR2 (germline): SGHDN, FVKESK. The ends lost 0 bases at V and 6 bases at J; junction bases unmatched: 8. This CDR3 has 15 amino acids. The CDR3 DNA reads TGTGCCAGCAGCCAAGAGAAGGACAGGACCTGCGAGCAGTACTTC. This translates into CASSQEKDRTCEQYF.

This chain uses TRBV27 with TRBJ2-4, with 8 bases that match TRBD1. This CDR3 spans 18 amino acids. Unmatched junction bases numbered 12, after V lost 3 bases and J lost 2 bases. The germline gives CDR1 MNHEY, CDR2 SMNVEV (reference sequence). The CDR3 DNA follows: TGTGCCAGCAGTTTGGGGCAGGGGGCGCTTTTTACCAAAAACATTCAGTACTTC. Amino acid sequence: CASSLGQGALFTKNIQYF.

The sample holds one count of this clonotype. CDR3 sequence reads: CASSWGDVADTQYF. The CDR3 bases are TGCGCCAGCAGCTGGGGGGACGTCGCCGATACGCAGTATTTT. This chain joins TRBV5-1 and TRBJ2-3, with a weak D call TRBD2 (6 bases). Germline V gives CDR1 SGHRS, CDR2 YFSETQ. V was cut by 3 bases and J by 6 bases, with 14 bases left in between. The CDR3 loop spans 14 amino acids.

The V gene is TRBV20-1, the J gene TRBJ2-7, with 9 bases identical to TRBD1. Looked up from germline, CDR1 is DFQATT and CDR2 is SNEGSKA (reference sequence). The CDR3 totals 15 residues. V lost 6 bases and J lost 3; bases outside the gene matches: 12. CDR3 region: CSAGGMTGGNYEQYF. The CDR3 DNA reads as TGCAGTGCCGGGGGTATGACAGGGGGAAACTACGAGCAGTACTTC.

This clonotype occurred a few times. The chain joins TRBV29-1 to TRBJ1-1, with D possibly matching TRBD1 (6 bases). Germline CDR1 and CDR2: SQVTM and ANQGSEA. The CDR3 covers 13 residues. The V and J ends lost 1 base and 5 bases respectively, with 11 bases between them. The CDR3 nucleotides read TGCAGCGTTGAAGCGGCGGGGGCTACTGAAGCTTTCTTT. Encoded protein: CSVEAAGATEAFF.

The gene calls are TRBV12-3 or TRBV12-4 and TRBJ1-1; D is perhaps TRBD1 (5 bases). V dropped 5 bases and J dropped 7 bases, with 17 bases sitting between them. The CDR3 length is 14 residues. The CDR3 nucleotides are TGTGCCAGCAGTCTGGGGCAGGGAGTGGGTGAAGCTTTCTTT. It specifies CASSLGQGVGEAFF.

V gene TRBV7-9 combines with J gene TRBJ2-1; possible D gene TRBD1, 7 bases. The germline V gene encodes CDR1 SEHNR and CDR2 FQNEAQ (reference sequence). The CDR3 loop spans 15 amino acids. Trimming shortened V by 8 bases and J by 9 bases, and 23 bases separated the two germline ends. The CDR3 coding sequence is TGTGCCAGCTCAGCCCCTCCACTAGCAGGGGGTGAGCAGTTCTTC. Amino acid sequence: CASSAPPLAGGEQFF.

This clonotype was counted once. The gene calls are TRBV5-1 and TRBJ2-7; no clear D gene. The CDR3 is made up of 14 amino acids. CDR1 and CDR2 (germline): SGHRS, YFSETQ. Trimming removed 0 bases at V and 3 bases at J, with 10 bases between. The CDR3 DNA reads TGCGCCAGCAGCTTGGCCACGGCCGACTACGAGCAGTACTTC. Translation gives CASSLATADYEQYF.

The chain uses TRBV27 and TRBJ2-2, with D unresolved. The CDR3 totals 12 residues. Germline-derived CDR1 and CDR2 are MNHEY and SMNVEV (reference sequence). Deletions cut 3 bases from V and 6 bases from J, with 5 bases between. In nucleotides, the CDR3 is TGTGCCAGCAGTTTCGTGCCCGGGGAGCTGTTTTTT. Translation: CASSFVPGELFF.

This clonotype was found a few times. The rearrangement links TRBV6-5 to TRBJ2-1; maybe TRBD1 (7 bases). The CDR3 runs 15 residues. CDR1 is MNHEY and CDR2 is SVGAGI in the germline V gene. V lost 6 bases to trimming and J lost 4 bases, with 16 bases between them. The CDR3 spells CASRLQGGTYNEQFF. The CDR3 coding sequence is TGTGCCAGCAGGCTCCAGGGGGGAACTTACAATGAGCAGTTCTTC.

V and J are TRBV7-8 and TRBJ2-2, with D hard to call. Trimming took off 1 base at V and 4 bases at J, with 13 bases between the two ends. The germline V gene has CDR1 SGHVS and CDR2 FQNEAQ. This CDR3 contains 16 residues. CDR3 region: CASSLVVGRGTGELFF. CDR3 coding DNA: TGTGCCAGCAGCTTAGTCGTCGGGCGTGGCACCGGGGAGCTGTTTTTT.

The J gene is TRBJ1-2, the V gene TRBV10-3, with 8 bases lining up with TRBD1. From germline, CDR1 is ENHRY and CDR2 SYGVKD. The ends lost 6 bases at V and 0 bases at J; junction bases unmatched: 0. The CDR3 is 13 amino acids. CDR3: CAIRGQANYGYTF. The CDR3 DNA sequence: TGTGCCATCAGGGGACAGGCTAACTATGGCTACACCTTC.

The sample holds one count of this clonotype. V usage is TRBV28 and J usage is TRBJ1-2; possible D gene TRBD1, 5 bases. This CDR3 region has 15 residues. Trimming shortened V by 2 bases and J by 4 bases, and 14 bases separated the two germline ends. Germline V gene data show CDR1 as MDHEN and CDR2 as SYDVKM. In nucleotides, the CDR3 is TGTGCCAGCAGTTTACGGGGCAGGGAGGGCTATGGCTACACCTTC. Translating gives CASSLRGREGYGYTF.

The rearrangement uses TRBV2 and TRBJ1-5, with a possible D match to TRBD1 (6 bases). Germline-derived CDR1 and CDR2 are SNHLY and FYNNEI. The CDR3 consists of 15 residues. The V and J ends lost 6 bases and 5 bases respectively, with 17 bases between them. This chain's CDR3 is CASSPDSETHQPQHF. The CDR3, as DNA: TGTGCCAGCAGCCCGGACAGTGAAACCCATCAGCCCCAGCATTTT.

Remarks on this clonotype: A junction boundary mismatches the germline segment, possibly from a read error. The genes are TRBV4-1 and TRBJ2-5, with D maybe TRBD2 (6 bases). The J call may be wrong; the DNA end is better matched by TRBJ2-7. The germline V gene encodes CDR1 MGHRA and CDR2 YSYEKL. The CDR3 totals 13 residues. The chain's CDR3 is CANSRDGGYEQYF. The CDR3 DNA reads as TGCGCCAACAGCCGAGACGGGGGATACGAGCAGTACTTC.